This T cell receptor (beta chain) was sequenced for a study of blood T cell repertoires in COVID-19. Study overall: Spain, Italy and the United States supplied samples that represented acute and convalescent COVID-19. Sources were T cells, B-cell-depleted T cells, or PBMCs; the material itself was cDNA or gDNA.

V lost 4 bases and J 1 base, leaving 11 bases between the germline ends. The germline CDR1 and CDR2 sequences are SGHTS and YDEGEE. The CDR3 length is 14 residues. This clone has a handful of counts. TCRdb keeps only in-frame clones here, not all; method: immunoSEQ multiplex PCR. Of about 360,000 clones in the sample, 70% to 90% were seen once. Sequencing was performed on peripheral blood. This TCR was recovered from an older woman with COVID-19, enrolled during active disease. The rearrangement links TRBV5-8 to TRBJ1-2, with D perhaps matching TRBD1 (6 bases). The CDR3 is CASSMDSLNYGYTF. Written as DNA, the CDR3 is TGTGCCAGCAGCATGGACAGCCTTAACTATGGCTACACCTTC.